The 32 T cell receptor beta chains reported below all come from one sample, sequenced in a study of blood T cells in healthy people across ages. Using a J-beta primer mix together with a sample-barcoded 5' primer, a second PCR was run for about 7 to 12 cycles. TCRdb reprocessed the 5' RACE reads with MiXCR, giving one entry per CDR3 protein. The data contain 1.5 million to 1.8 million distinct CDR3 sequences, roughly two fifths of them singletons. The specimen sequenced was blood. All receptors derive from a woman between 18 and 29 years old in good health.

In the case of this clonotype: One end of the junction fails to match germline, which may point to a read error. This chain joins TRBV10-3 and TRBJ1-2, with D perhaps matching TRBD1 (5 bases). In germline, CDR1 is ENHRY, CDR2 SYGVKD. The CDR3 loop spans 13 amino acids. The CDR3 spells CTISQQVSYGYTF. CDR3 nucleotides: TGTACCATCAGTCAACAGGTTTCCTATGGCTACACCTTC.

The rearrangement uses TRBV18 and TRBJ2-1; the match to TRBD1 covers 12 bases. Germline-derived CDR1 and CDR2 are KGHSH and LQKENI. The CDR3 is made up of 14 amino acids. The V gene end was trimmed by 8 bases and the J gene end by 8 bases; junction bases not matched to a gene: 7. The CDR3 DNA sequence: TGTGCCAGCGCCCCGGGACAGGGGGCCTATGAGCAGTTCTTC. Amino acids: CASAPGQGAYEQFF.

This clonotype was counted between two and nine times. The CDR3 here is CSARQDSFEQYF. In DNA form, the CDR3 reads TGCAGTGCTAGACAGGACAGTTTCGAGCAGTACTTC. V gene TRBV20-1 combines with J gene TRBJ2-4; tentatively, D is TRBD1 (6 bases). Matching the DNA end better, TRBJ2-7 makes the J call doubtful. The germline CDR1 and CDR2 sequences are DFQATT and SNEGSKA (reference sequence). The length of the CDR3 is 12 residues.

The chain carries TRBV20-1 and TRBJ1-4; D remains ambiguous. CDR3 length equals 16 residues. The V gene lost 6 bases and the J gene lost 3 bases, with 20 bases spanning the gap. Looked up from germline, CDR1 is DFQATT and CDR2 is SNEGSKA (reference sequence). The CDR3, as DNA: TGCAGTGCCCTATTGGGTTGGGAGCCTTCTAATGAAAAACTGTTTTTT. It encodes CSALLGWEPSNEKLFF.

The V gene is TRBV3-1, the J gene TRBJ2-1, with 9 bases fitting TRBD2. This CDR3 has 15 residues. Germline V gene lookup returns CDR1 LGHDT and CDR2 YNNKEL (reference sequence). V was pared by 7 bases and J by 4 bases, with 8 bases of the junction left unmatched. The CDR3 nucleotides are TGTGCCAGCAAAATTACTAGCGGGCCGTACAATGAGCAGTTCTTC. Translation: CASKITSGPYNEQFF.

This rearrangement joins TRBV4-1 to TRBJ2-5; the D gene is possibly TRBD1 (6 bases). Gene TRBJ2-7 matches the end of the DNA better, so the J call may be wrong. The length of the CDR3 is 17 residues. Germline loops: CDR1 MGHRA, CDR2 YSYEKL. CDR3: CASSQGAASGVDYEQYF. CDR3 DNA: TGCGCCAGCAGCCAAGGAGCAGCGTCAGGGGTCGACTACGAGCAGTACTTC.

V and J are TRBV4-3 and TRBJ2-3, with D perhaps matching TRBD2 (5 bases). There are 15 residues in the CDR3. Germline values: CDR1 LGHNA, CDR2 YSLEER. With 0 bases removed from V and 4 bases from J, the gap between germline ends came to 11 bases. The CDR3 nucleotides are TGCGCCAGCAGCCAAGAGCCGGACTTGTCAGATACGCAGTATTTT. It codes for CASSQEPDLSDTQYF.

The rearrangement links TRBV6-5 to TRBJ2-1; no clear D. Germline assignment: CDR1 MNHEY and CDR2 SVGAGI. The V and J ends lost 4 bases and 5 bases respectively, with 15 bases between them. The length of the CDR3 is 15 residues. In DNA form, the CDR3 reads TGTGCCAGCAGTTCCCCGATGGTCTTGGACAATGAGCAGTTCTTC. This encodes CASSSPMVLDNEQFF.

The genes are TRBV15 and TRBJ2-5; D unresolved. The length of the CDR3 is 15 residues. Germline V gene sequence: CDR1 LNHNV, CDR2 YYDKDF (reference sequence). Trimming cost V 0 bases and J 5 bases, with 13 bases left between them. Here the CDR3 reads CATSRDWNTAETQYF. CDR3 in DNA: TGTGCCACCAGCAGAGATTGGAACACAGCGGAGACCCAGTACTTC.

Remarks on this clonotype: One end of the junction is discordant with germline, which a read error may explain. This rearrangement joins TRBV7-7 to TRBJ2-1; no reliable D call. The V gene's germline CDR1 is SSHAT and CDR2 FNYEAQ (reference sequence). This CDR3 has 13 residues. This chain's CDR3 is CASSTQASNEQFF. CDR3 bases: TGTGCTAGCAGCACGCAAGCTAGCAATGAGCAGTTCTTC.

This clonotype was counted a few times. The genes are TRBV12-5 and TRBJ2-5; either TRBD1 or TRBD2 may fit D (5 bases each). Germline loops: CDR1 LGHNT, CDR2 FRNRAP. The CDR3 length is 14 residues. V dropped 6 bases and J dropped 7 bases, with 18 bases sitting between them. CDR3 amino acids: CASGDTGTEWTQYF. The DNA of the CDR3 is TGTGCTAGTGGAGATACCGGGACCGAGTGGACCCAGTACTTC.

V usage is TRBV3-1 and J usage is TRBJ2-3; possibly TRBD1 for D (6 bases). CDR3 length: 17 residues. Germline-derived CDR1 and CDR2 are LGHDT and YNNKEL (reference sequence). The V and J ends lost 4 bases and 1 base respectively, with 18 bases between them. The CDR3 DNA follows: TGTGCCAGCAGCCCCCGGTTGGACAGCATACGCACAGATACGCAGTATTTT. It specifies CASSPRLDSIRTDTQYF.

This clonotype occurred many times. The chain uses TRBV12-3 or TRBV12-4 and TRBJ1-2; D is undetermined. CDR3 length: 10 amino acids. V was cut by 2 bases and J by 11 bases, with 6 bases left in between. For the CDR3, the DNA is TGTGCCAGCAGTTTATCCTCGTACACCTTC. Protein product: CASSLSSYTF.

This clonotype was seen many times. This rearrangement joins TRBV20-1 to TRBJ2-1; tentatively, D is TRBD2 (5 bases). The CDR3 is 13 residues long. Trimming removed 3 bases at V and 8 bases at J, with 14 bases between. Per germline, CDR1 DFQATT and CDR2 SNEGSKA (reference sequence). CDR3 bases: TGCAGTGCTAGTAGCCCCCCCGGGGATGAGCAGTTCTTC. Translation: CSASSPPGDEQFF.

This clonotype was detected a few times. The chain links TRBV6-5 to TRBJ2-1; D is perhaps TRBD2 (6 bases). CDR3 length equals 15 residues. Trimming left V 7 bases short and J 4 bases short, with 17 bases between. Germline CDR1 and CDR2: MNHEY and SVGAGI. CDR3 protein: CASTQGIAAYNEQFF. In DNA form, the CDR3 reads TGTGCCAGCACCCAGGGCATAGCGGCATACAATGAGCAGTTCTTC.

The gene calls are TRBV10-3 and TRBJ2-1; 9 nucleotides line up with TRBD1. The germline gives CDR1 ENHRY, CDR2 SYGVKD. The CDR3 loop spans 16 amino acids. With 0 bases clipped from V and 0 bases from J, the junction kept 0 bases outside the gene matches. CDR3 bases: TGTGCCATCAGTGAGTCGGGACAGGGCTCCTACAATGAGCAGTTCTTC. It is translated as CAISESGQGSYNEQFF.

This clonotype was observed once. The V call is TRBV29-1, the J call TRBJ2-5, with 7 bases that match TRBD1. Germline V gives CDR1 SQVTM, CDR2 ANQGSEA. There are 13 residues in the CDR3. Germline trimming cut 3 bases from V and 2 bases from J; bases unmatched to any gene: 3. The CDR3: CSVEGQQQETQYF. CDR3 nucleotide sequence: TGCAGCGTTGAGGGACAGCAGCAAGAGACCCAGTACTTC.

This chain connects TRBV24-1 to TRBJ2-2; the match to TRBD2 covers 12 bases. This CDR3 has 14 residues. Germline V gene sequence: CDR1 KGHDR, CDR2 SFDVKD. Losses at the gene ends were 10 bases for V and 6 bases for J; bases not matched to a gene: 5. Here the CDR3 DNA reads TGTGCCACGTCTAGCGGGGGGGCTGCCGGGGAGCTGTTTTTT. Translation: CATSSGGAAGELFF.

V usage is TRBV27 and J usage is TRBJ2-2, with D perhaps being TRBD1 or TRBD2 (5 bases each). The CDR3 totals 15 residues. Trimming pared 5 bases from V and 3 bases from J, leaving 13 bases between. CDR1 and CDR2 (germline): MNHEY, SMNVEV (reference sequence). The CDR3 coding sequence is TGTGCCAGCAGTCCGGGGACCCCGGACACCGGGGAGCTGTTTTTT. Translated, it gives CASSPGTPDTGELFF.

This clonotype was detected only a few times. This chain joins TRBV6-1 and TRBJ2-7; D is ambiguous. Germline CDR1 is MNHNS and CDR2 is SASEGT. Trimming shortened V by 0 bases and J by 9 bases, and 12 bases separated the two germline ends. There are 13 residues in the CDR3. The CDR3 nucleotides are TGTGCCAGCAGTGAAGCTCGGAGATCTGGGCAGTACTTC. This encodes CASSEARRSGQYF.

The rearrangement uses TRBV4-1 and TRBJ2-3; D is ambiguous. Germline V gene data show CDR1 as MGHRA and CDR2 as YSYEKL. The CDR3 is 16 amino acids. The germline V and J ends were trimmed by 5 bases and 4 bases, with 19 bases remaining between them. The CDR3 nucleotides are TGCGCCAGCAGCTTACTACAGTCGCCCTTGTCAGATACGCAGTATTTT. This sequence encodes CASSLLQSPLSDTQYF.

This chain uses TRBV6-6 with TRBJ2-3, with 8 bases that match TRBD1. This CDR3 spans 17 amino acids. V shed 0 bases, J shed 3 bases, and the junction held 8 bases outside the gene matches. CDR1 and CDR2 (germline): MNHNY, SVGAGI (reference sequence). The CDR3 sequence: CASSYSMAGGLTDTQYF. In DNA, the CDR3 is TGTGCCAGCAGTTACTCGATGGCAGGGGGCCTAACAGATACGCAGTATTTT.

A word on this clonotype: One end of the junction is discordant with germline, which a read error may explain. The genes are TRBV6-4 and TRBJ2-2, with 10 bases matching TRBD2. Germline values: CDR1 MRHNA, CDR2 SNTAGT. The CDR3 sequence is 16 residues long. CDR3 loop: CTSSVEAGGSTGELFF. CDR3 DNA sequence: TGTACCAGCAGTGTCGAAGCGGGGGGGTCCACCGGGGAGCTGTTTTTT.

This clonotype was found a few times. The J gene is TRBJ2-3, the V gene TRBV11-2; 9 bases align to TRBD2. Germline values: CDR1 SGHAT, CDR2 FQNNGV. V dropped 1 base and J dropped 4; count of bases not matched to a gene: 9. The CDR3 spans 17 residues. The CDR3 DNA reads as TGTGCCAGCAGCTTAGGGCGGGGGGGTAGGAACGCAGATACGCAGTATTTT. Its protein product is CASSLGRGGRNADTQYF.

The chain links TRBV2 to TRBJ2-1; tentative D call: TRBD1 (6 bases). From germline, CDR1 is SNHLY and CDR2 FYNNEI. Trimming cost V 8 bases and J 8 bases, with 19 bases left between them. CDR3 length: 14 residues. The CDR3 region has the DNA TGTGCCAGCCACAGGGCCCTTAATCTGGATGAGCAGTTCTTC. As protein: CASHRALNLDEQFF.

This chain uses TRBV28 with TRBJ1-2; D ambiguous. Trimming shortened V by 5 bases and J by 4 bases, and 14 bases separated the two germline ends. Germline-derived CDR1 and CDR2 are MDHEN and SYDVKM. This CDR3 has 14 amino acids. The CDR3: CASSNPGRLYGYTF. For the CDR3, the DNA is TGTGCCAGCAGTAACCCCGGACGGCTCTATGGCTACACCTTC.

This chain connects TRBV6-2 or TRBV6-3 to TRBJ2-5, with a possible D match to TRBD1 (5 bases). Near its end, the DNA agrees better with TRBJ2-7, so the J call may be wrong. Germline V gives CDR1 MNHEY, CDR2 SVGEGT. The CDR3 runs to 14 residues. Here the CDR3 DNA reads TGTGCCAGCTGCAGGGATAACGTCAGTGGCGAGCAGTACTTC. Amino acids: CASCRDNVSGEQYF.

CDR3 nucleotides: TGCAGCGTCGATGGCCGGGGAGGCGAGCAGTACTTC. It specifies CSVDGRGGEQYF. The V and J genes are TRBV29-1 and TRBJ2-7, with D possibly matching TRBD2 (6 bases). With 6 bases removed from V and 6 bases from J, the gap between germline ends came to 15 bases. The CDR3 has 12 residues. The germline V gene encodes CDR1 SQVTM and CDR2 ANQGSEA.

V gene TRBV5-5 combines with J gene TRBJ2-1; D tentatively reads TRBD1 or TRBD2 (5 bases each). TRBJ2-7 explains the end of the DNA better; the J call may be wrong. Germline CDR1 is SGHKS and CDR2 is YYEKEE (reference sequence). The CDR3 is 15 residues long. CDR3 residues: CASSSGRSPYNEQYF. CDR3 DNA sequence: TGTGCCAGCAGCTCAGGGAGAAGCCCCTACAATGAGCAGTACTTC.

V is TRBV4-1 and J is TRBJ1-5, with unresolved D. CDR1 MGHRA and CDR2 YSYEKL come from the germline V gene. The CDR3 has 17 residues. Trimming shortened V by 4 bases and J by 6 bases, and 22 bases separated the two germline ends. CDR3 protein: CASSPPGSDVLGQPQHF. DNA for the CDR3: TGCGCCAGCAGCCCACCCGGGTCTGACGTTTTGGGTCAGCCCCAGCATTTT.

About this clonotype itself: Compared with germline, one end of the junction differs, possibly owing to a read error. This sequence joins TRBV29-1 and TRBJ2-3; the match to TRBD2 covers 10 bases. The CDR3 is made up of 14 amino acids. CDR1 and CDR2 (germline): SQVTM, ANQGSEA. CDR3 residues: CSVVLAGVGDMQYF. CDR3 sequence (DNA): TGCAGCGTTGTCCTAGCGGGAGTCGGGGATATGCAGTATTTT.

V usage is TRBV6-6 and J usage is TRBJ2-1; no reliable D call. Germline values: CDR1 MNHNY, CDR2 SVGAGI (reference sequence). V lost 3 bases to trimming and J lost 5 bases, with 14 bases between them. CDR3 length: 15 amino acids. CDR3 amino acids: CASSYLESYHNEQFF. The DNA for the CDR3 is TGTGCCAGCAGTTATCTCGAAAGCTACCACAATGAGCAGTTCTTC.